The 24 T cell receptor beta chains below were found in one sample sequenced in a study of glioma-infiltrating T cells after dendritic cell vaccination. Sample time point: after dendritic cell vaccination, including at tumor progression/relapse. Clones were sequenced by immunoSEQ multiplex PCR, and TCRdb holds only the in-frame ones, with some missing. The table records 100,000 or so clones, around 80% of them present only once. The sample consisted of blood, taken after dendritic cell vaccination. Every receptor here comes from a human donor with glioblastoma.

This chain links TRBV27 with TRBJ2-3, with D perhaps matching TRBD2 (6 bases). Deletions cut 2 bases from V and 1 base from J, with 13 bases between. The germline gives CDR1 MNHEY, CDR2 SMNVEV (reference sequence). The length of the CDR3 is 16 residues. The CDR3 sequence: CASSLITSLGTDTQYF. The CDR3 region has the DNA TGTGCCAGCAGTTTAATTACTAGCCTTGGCACAGATACGCAGTATTTT.

The V call is TRBV6-5, the J call TRBJ2-2, with D perhaps matching TRBD1 (6 bases). The CDR3 length is 14 residues. Germline loops: CDR1 MNHEY, CDR2 SVGAGI. Trimming cost V 7 bases and J 4 bases, with 13 bases left between them. In nucleotides, the CDR3 is TGTGCCAGCACTCAAACAGGGAGCACCGGGGAGCTGTTTTTT. This gives the protein CASTQTGSTGELFF.

This chain connects TRBV11-2 to TRBJ2-7, with 9 nucleotides matching TRBD2. Per germline, CDR1 SGHAT and CDR2 FQNNGV. V shed 5 bases, J shed 3 bases, and the junction held 11 bases outside the gene matches. The CDR3 has 16 residues. CDR3 sequence (DNA): TGTGCCAGCAGCCGTGCCCCTAGCGGGAACCTCTACGAGCAGTACTTC. As protein: CASSRAPSGNLYEQYF.

V usage is TRBV10-3 and J usage is TRBJ2-3; 7 positions match TRBD2. V gave up 1 base and J gave up 0 bases; unmatched junction bases: 4. The length of the CDR3 is 16 residues. Germline V gene sequence: CDR1 ENHRY, CDR2 SYGVKD. CDR3 region: CAISELGSGSTDTQYF. In DNA form, the CDR3 reads TGTGCCATCAGTGAGTTGGGTAGCGGGAGCACAGATACGCAGTATTTT.

V and J are TRBV19 and TRBJ2-5, with D perhaps matching TRBD2 (6 bases). CDR1 is LNHDA and CDR2 is SQIVND in the germline V gene (reference sequence). The V and J ends lost 4 bases and 1 base respectively, with 10 bases between them. The CDR3 has 14 amino acids. As DNA, the CDR3 is TGTGCCAGTAGTAAATGGGGGGTCCAAGAGACCCAGTACTTC. It encodes CASSKWGVQETQYF.

There are a few counts of this clone. The gene calls are TRBV7-3 and TRBJ2-7; 9 bases agree with TRBD1. Germline CDR1 reads SGHTA; CDR2 reads FQGTGA. This CDR3 is built from 15 residues. V shed 0 bases, J shed 6 bases, and the junction held 6 bases outside the gene matches. DNA of the CDR3: TGTGCCAGCAGCTTAACGGGACAGGGAACGAGCGAGCAGTACTTC. Its translation: CASSLTGQGTSEQYF.

This rearrangement joins TRBV7-3 to TRBJ2-3; TRBD2 might be the D (6 bases). In germline, CDR1 is SGHTA, CDR2 FQGTGA. The germline V and J ends were trimmed by 8 bases and 2 bases, with 14 bases remaining between them. The CDR3 is 14 residues long. The CDR3, as DNA: TGTGCCAGCTCCCTGGGGGGTTTCACAGATACGCAGTATTTT. Protein sequence: CASSLGGFTDTQYF.

This chain connects TRBV29-1 to TRBJ1-1; tentative D call: TRBD1 (6 bases). The germline V and J ends were trimmed by 0 bases and 5 bases, with 10 bases remaining between them. CDR3 length: 13 amino acids. The germline CDR1 and CDR2 sequences are SQVTM and ANQGSEA. DNA of the CDR3: TGCAGCGTTGAAGAAGGGGGTAGAACTGAAGCTTTCTTT. It encodes CSVEEGGRTEAFF.

This chain joins TRBV4-1 and TRBJ2-1; 11 nucleotides match TRBD2. Trimming took 0 bases from V and 2 from J; bases not matched to a gene: 9. The CDR3 runs 19 residues. Germline V gene data show CDR1 as MGHRA and CDR2 as YSYEKL. Written as DNA, the CDR3 is TGCGCCAGCAGCCAAGAACCTAGCGGGGGGCTACCGACCTACAATGAGCAGTTCTTC. It is translated as CASSQEPSGGLPTYNEQFF.

This sequence joins TRBV4-1 and TRBJ2-1, with 7 positions matching TRBD2. The J segment lost 6 bases and the V segment lost 3 bases, leaving 23 bases of the junction unmatched. The CDR3 is made up of 20 amino acids. Germline loops: CDR1 MGHRA, CDR2 YSYEKL. CDR3 in DNA: TGCGCCAGCAGCCATTTACCATTATCGAGAGGGCTAGCGGTCGTCAATGAGCAGTTCTTC. This gives the protein CASSHLPLSRGLAVVNEQFF.

This chain connects TRBV19 to TRBJ2-7; 8 nucleotides align to TRBD2. With V trimmed by 3 bases and J by 1 base, 5 bases remained unmatched. Germline CDR1 and CDR2: LNHDA and SQIVND (reference sequence). This CDR3 is built from 15 residues. CDR3 amino acids: CASSIVSGKSYEQYF. The CDR3 DNA sequence: TGTGCCAGTAGTATTGTTAGCGGGAAGTCCTACGAGCAGTACTTC.

The CDR3, as DNA: TGTGCCAGCAGCTTTCGGACAACTTCGGGTGAAGCTTTCTTT. It encodes CASSFRTTSGEAFF. The chain joins TRBV7-9 to TRBJ1-1; D perhaps matches TRBD1 (5 bases). The ends were cut back, 3 bases at V and 7 bases at J, with 15 bases in the middle. The CDR3 extends over 14 amino acids. CDR1 is SEHNR and CDR2 is FQNEAQ in the germline V gene (reference sequence).

V is TRBV5-1 and J is TRBJ2-7, with 8 bases matching TRBD2. Germline CDR1 and CDR2: SGHRS and YFSETQ. CDR3 length: 17 residues. V lost 4 bases, J lost 3 bases, and 15 bases stayed unmatched. DNA for the CDR3: TGCGCCAGCAGCACGGACCCCCCGGGAGGGGGGAGCTACGAGCAGTACTTC. Amino acids: CASSTDPPGGGSYEQYF.

This chain links TRBV2 with TRBJ2-1, with D possibly being TRBD1 or TRBD2 (5 bases each). The CDR3 is made up of 13 amino acids. Germline CDR1 and CDR2: SNHLY and FYNNEI. Trimming took off 11 bases at V and 2 bases at J, with 13 bases between the two ends. The CDR3 DNA sequence: TGTGCCGGGGGTGAAGACACCTACAATGAGCAGTTCTTC. Its protein product is CAGGEDTYNEQFF.

This chain links TRBV7-9 with TRBJ1-2; 10 bases match TRBD1. The CDR3 totals 16 residues. Trimming at V came to 2 bases and at J to 4 bases, leaving 7 bases not matched to a gene. CDR1 SEHNR and CDR2 FQNEAQ come from the germline V gene (reference sequence). The CDR3 coding sequence is TGTGCCAGCAGCTTACGGGGGGACAGGGGTTCCTATGGCTACACCTTC. Translation gives CASSLRGDRGSYGYTF.

This chain links TRBV5-1 with TRBJ2-1; TRBD1 matches at 8 bases. J was trimmed by 4 bases and V by 4 bases; bases with no gene match: 7. Germline CDR1 reads SGHRS; CDR2 reads YFSETQ. The CDR3 totals 15 residues. The CDR3 here is CASSEDRGGYNEQFF. CDR3 coding DNA: TGCGCCAGCAGCGAAGACAGGGGAGGTTACAATGAGCAGTTCTTC.

The rearrangement joins TRBV6-1 to TRBJ2-1, with TRBD1 matching over 9 bases. This CDR3 spans 17 amino acids. Germline V gene data show CDR1 as MNHNS and CDR2 as SASEGT. V gave up 3 bases and J gave up 11 bases; unmatched junction bases: 17. This chain's CDR3 is CASSESLTGGAGMKQFF. The DNA for the CDR3 is TGTGCCAGCAGTGAGTCCCTTACAGGGGGCGCCGGAATGAAGCAGTTCTTC.

The V call is TRBV2, the J call TRBJ1-1, with D possibly TRBD1 on 6 matching bases. Germline values: CDR1 SNHLY, CDR2 FYNNEI. There are 10 residues in the CDR3. With 7 bases removed from V and 11 bases from J, the gap between germline ends came to 11 bases. The chain's CDR3 is CASTRGEAFF. The CDR3, as DNA: TGTGCCAGCACCAGGGGAGAGGCTTTCTTT.

V is TRBV9 and J is TRBJ1-2; TRBD1 matches at 7 bases. Looked up from germline, CDR1 is SGDLS and CDR2 is YYNGEE. The V segment lost 1 base and the J segment 8 bases; nucleotides outside the gene matches: 5. This CDR3 spans 13 amino acids. The CDR3 spells CASSVSTGWGYTF. DNA of the CDR3: TGTGCCAGCAGCGTATCGACAGGGTGGGGCTACACCTTC. Using reference TRBV9 and TRBJ1-2 for the parts outside the CDR3, the full variable domain is DSGVTQTPKHLITATGQRVTLRCSPRSGDLSVYWYQQSLDQGLQFLIQYYNGEERAKGNILERFSAQQFPDLHSELNLSSLELGDSALYFCASSVSTGWGYTFGSGTRLTVV.

The CDR3 reads CASSLQTSGAYNEQFF. Here the CDR3 DNA reads TGTGCCAGCAGTCTTCAAACTAGCGGGGCGTACAATGAGCAGTTCTTC. The V call is TRBV28, the J call TRBJ2-1; 10 nucleotides align to TRBD2. The CDR3 runs to 16 residues. With V trimmed by 5 bases and J by 4 bases, 8 bases remained unmatched. The germline CDR1 and CDR2 sequences are MDHEN and SYDVKM.

This clone has a single count. The V and J genes are TRBV28 and TRBJ2-3, with D possibly TRBD2 on 5 matching bases. The germline V and J ends were trimmed by 1 base and 2 bases, with 7 bases remaining between them. This CDR3 contains 14 residues. Germline V CDR1 and CDR2: MDHEN, SYDVKM. The CDR3 coding sequence is TGTGCCAGCAGTTTATCCGGGAACACAGATACGCAGTATTTT. It is translated as CASSLSGNTDTQYF. Using reference TRBV28 and TRBJ2-3 for the parts outside the CDR3, the full variable domain is DVKVTQSSRYLVKRTGEKVFLECVQDMDHENMFWYRQDPGLGLRLIYFSYDVKMKEKGDIPEGYSVSREKKERFSLILESASTNQTSMYLCASSLSGNTDTQYFGPGTRLTVL.

This clone has just one count. The chain is built from TRBV5-4 and TRBJ1-4, with a possible D match to TRBD1 (5 bases). The CDR3 spans 14 residues. The V gene's germline CDR1 is SGHNT and CDR2 YYREEE (reference sequence). Trimming took 4 bases from V and 4 from J, leaving 11 bases between them. CDR3 DNA: TGTGCCAGCAGCCGTGACAGATTTAATGAAAAACTGTTTTTT. Its protein is CASSRDRFNEKLFF.

J is TRBJ1-3 and V is TRBV19, with unresolved D. Germline V gives CDR1 LNHDA, CDR2 SQIVND (reference sequence). This CDR3 has 13 amino acids. The V gene lost 2 bases and the J gene lost 4 bases, with 6 bases spanning the gap. The CDR3 sequence is CASSISRGNTIYF. The DNA of the CDR3 is TGTGCCAGTAGTATATCGCGCGGAAACACCATATATTTT. The full variable domain, in which reference TRBV19 and TRBJ1-3 provide the parts outside the CDR3, is DGGITQSPKYLFRKEGQNVTLSCEQNLNHDAMYWYRQDPGQGLRLIYYSQIVNDFQKGDIAEGYSVSREKKESFPLTVTSAQKNPTAFYLCASSISRGNTIYFGEGSWLTVV.

The J gene is TRBJ2-7, the V gene TRBV10-3; 7 nucleotides align to TRBD1. CDR1 is ENHRY, CDR2 SYGVKD, per germline. The CDR3 is made up of 15 amino acids. V was clipped by 10 bases and J by 4 bases; unmatched bases: 16. CDR3 sequence (DNA): TGTGCCACCGGGGAAACCGGGACAGCGATATACGAGCAGTACTTC. This codes for CATGETGTAIYEQYF.